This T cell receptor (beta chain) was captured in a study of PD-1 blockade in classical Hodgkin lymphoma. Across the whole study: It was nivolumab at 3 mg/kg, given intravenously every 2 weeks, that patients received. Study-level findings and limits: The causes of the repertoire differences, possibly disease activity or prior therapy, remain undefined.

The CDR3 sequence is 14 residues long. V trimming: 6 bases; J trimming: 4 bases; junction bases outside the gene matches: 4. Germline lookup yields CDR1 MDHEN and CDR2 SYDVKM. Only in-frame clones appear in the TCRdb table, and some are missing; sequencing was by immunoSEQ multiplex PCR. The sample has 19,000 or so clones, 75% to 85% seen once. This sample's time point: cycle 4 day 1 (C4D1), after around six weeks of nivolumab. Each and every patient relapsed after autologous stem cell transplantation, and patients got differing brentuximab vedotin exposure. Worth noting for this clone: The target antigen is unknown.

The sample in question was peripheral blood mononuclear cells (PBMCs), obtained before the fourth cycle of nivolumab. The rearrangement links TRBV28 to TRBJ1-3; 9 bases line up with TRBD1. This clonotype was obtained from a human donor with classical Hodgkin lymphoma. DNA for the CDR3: TGTGCCAGCAGGACAGGGGGTTTAGGAAACACCATATATTTT. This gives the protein CASRTGGLGNTIYF.